Following are 6 T cell receptor beta chains from one sample sequenced in a study of cytomegalovirus exposure and HLA in healthy donors. Primers: 60 Vbeta forward and 13 Jbeta reverse. This table comes from immunoSEQ multiplex PCR, and its TCRdb copy is limited to in-frame clones, with some not included. This sample has 85,000 to 100,000 clones; about three quarters occur once, and the top ten carry about 8%. Input material: PBMCs. Receptor source: a human donor in good health.

V gene TRBV5-1 combines with J gene TRBJ2-1; TRBD2 matches 12 bases. V lost 7 bases and J lost 7; bases outside the gene matches: 6. CDR3 size: 14 residues. Germline V gives CDR1 SGHRS, CDR2 YFSETQ. The CDR3 protein is CASQASGGVNEQFF. The CDR3 DNA is TGCGCCAGCCAAGCTAGCGGGGGGGTTAATGAGCAGTTCTTC.

The chain combines TRBV7-9 with TRBJ2-1; 9 positions match TRBD2. V was clipped by 5 bases and J by 0 bases; unmatched bases: 14. CDR3 length: 19 residues. Per the germline V gene, CDR1 is SEHNR and CDR2 is FQNEAQ (reference sequence). The CDR3 loop is CASSPHIGSGSGSYNEQFF. For the CDR3, the DNA is TGTGCCAGCAGCCCTCATATTGGTAGCGGGAGCGGCTCCTACAATGAGCAGTTCTTC.

This clone showed up just once. The chain recombines TRBV5-1 with TRBJ2-3; 9 nucleotides agree with TRBD2. The ends lost 5 bases at V and 11 bases at J; junction bases unmatched: 9. Germline CDR1 reads SGHRS; CDR2 reads YFSETQ. The CDR3 spans 13 residues. In DNA, the CDR3 is TGCGCCAGCAGGCCGGCGGGGGGGAGGGGGCAGTATTTT. Protein: CASRPAGGRGQYF.

The chain links TRBV11-2 to TRBJ1-5, with D tentatively TRBD1 (5 bases). CDR3 length: 15 amino acids. CDR1 is SGHAT, CDR2 FQNNGV, per germline. The V end was cut by 5 bases, the J end by 5 bases, with 16 bases between. The CDR3, as DNA: TGTGCCAGCAGCCGACGTGGAGGGGAGGATCAGCCCCAGCATTTT. Residues: CASSRRGGEDQPQHF.

To note about this clone: The junction does not match germline at one end; this may be a read error. Other DNA sequences within the sample encode an identical CDR3. V gene TRBV9 combines with J gene TRBJ1-2, with 7 bases fitting TRBD1. The CDR3 consists of 15 residues. Germline CDR1 reads SGDLS; CDR2 reads YYNGEE. The CDR3 DNA follows: TGCGCCAGCAGCGCCCGAAGACAGGGTCACTATGGCTACACCTTC. Its translation: CASSARRQGHYGYTF.

CDR3 nucleotides: TGTGCCAGCAGCAAACTAGCGCCGTGGGACACCGGGGAGCTGTTTTTT. Protein product: CASSKLAPWDTGELFF. This rearrangement joins TRBV7-8 to TRBJ2-2; the match to TRBD2 covers 7 bases. The CDR3 has 16 amino acids. The germline CDR1 and CDR2 sequences are SGHVS and FQNEAQ. The V segment lost 5 bases and the J segment 3 bases; nucleotides outside the gene matches: 9.